This paragraph covers one TCR beta chain sequence. Its antigen is currently unknown. The data stem from a study of blood T cells in healthy people across ages. General study results and limits: Relative to aged donors, long-lived donors carried more naive CD4+ cells and displayed higher diversity.

Combining a sample-barcoded 5' primer with a J-beta primer mix, a second PCR ran for about 7 to 11 cycles. TCRdb independently ran MiXCR on the 5' RACE reads; one entry per CDR3 protein. The sample contains about 930,000 distinct CDR3 sequences, about 28% of which appear only once. The V end was cut by 8 bases, the J end by 3 bases, with 15 bases between. In germline, CDR1 is MNHEY, CDR2 SVGAGI. This CDR3 has 14 amino acids. This sample was also put to use in a study of T cells of mothers and their children. That paper states: The donor cohort consisted of a few healthy Caucasian mothers and their six children.

This TCR was sampled from a woman in her forties in good health. This sequence joins TRBV6-5 and TRBJ2-3; D possibly matches TRBD1 or TRBD2 (5 bases each). Sequencing input: blood. CDR3 amino acids: CASRSVGVTDTQYF. CDR3 sequence (DNA): TGTGCCAGCCGCTCGGTGGGGGTGACAGATACGCAGTATTTT.